What follows is one T cell receptor beta chain and its context. Study processing details: The authors estimated nucleated cell counts from reference gene primer amplification. The data were produced by immunoSEQ multiplex PCR, yet TCRdb's version contains in-frame clones alone and is incomplete. D and trimming come from the DNA, and the V and J calls and clone size come from that table. Of approximately 100,000 clones in the sample, 70% to 85% were seen once. In germline, CDR1 is MNHEY, CDR2 SVGAGI. This CDR3 region has 14 residues. V was shortened by 0 bases and J by 9 bases, with 9 bases between the two germline ends. These data come from a study of blood T cell repertoires in COVID-19. Study at large: Acute and convalescent COVID-19 specimens originated in the United States, Italy and Spain. PBMCs, B-cell-depleted T cells, or T cells were the source of the cDNA or gDNA that made up the material.

Sequencing used peripheral blood. This sequence originates from a woman older than 75 with active or convalescent COVID-19. The gene calls are TRBV6-5 and TRBJ1-6; D unclear. The CDR3 is CASSYSSEGSPLHF. CDR3 DNA: TGTGCCAGCAGTTACTCGAGCGAGGGTTCACCCCTCCACTTT.